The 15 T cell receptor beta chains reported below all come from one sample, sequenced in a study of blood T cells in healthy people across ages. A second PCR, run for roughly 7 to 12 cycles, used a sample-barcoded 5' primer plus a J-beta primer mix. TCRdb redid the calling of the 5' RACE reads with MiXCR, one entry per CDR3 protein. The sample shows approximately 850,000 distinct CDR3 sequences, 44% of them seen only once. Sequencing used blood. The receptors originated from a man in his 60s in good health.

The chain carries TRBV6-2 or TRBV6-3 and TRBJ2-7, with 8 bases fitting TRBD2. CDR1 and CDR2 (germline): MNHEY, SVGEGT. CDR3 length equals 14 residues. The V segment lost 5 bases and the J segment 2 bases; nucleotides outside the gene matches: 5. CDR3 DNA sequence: TGTGCCAGCAGTCCCCCCGGGGGGGCCTACGAGCAGTACTTC. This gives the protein CASSPPGGAYEQYF.

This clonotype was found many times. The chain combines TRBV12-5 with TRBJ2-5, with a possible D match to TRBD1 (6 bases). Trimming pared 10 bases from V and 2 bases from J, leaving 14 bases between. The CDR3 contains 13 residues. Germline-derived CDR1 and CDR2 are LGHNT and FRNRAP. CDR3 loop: CATGQREQETQYF. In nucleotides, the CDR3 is TGTGCTACTGGACAGAGAGAGCAAGAGACCCAGTACTTC.

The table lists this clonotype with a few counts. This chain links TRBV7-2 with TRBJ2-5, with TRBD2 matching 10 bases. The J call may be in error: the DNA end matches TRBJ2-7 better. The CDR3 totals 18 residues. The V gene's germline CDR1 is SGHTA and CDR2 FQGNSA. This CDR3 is CASSPARAGGSSRYEQYF. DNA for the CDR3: TGTGCCAGCAGCCCCGCCCGAGCGGGGGGGTCTTCGAGGTACGAGCAGTACTTC.

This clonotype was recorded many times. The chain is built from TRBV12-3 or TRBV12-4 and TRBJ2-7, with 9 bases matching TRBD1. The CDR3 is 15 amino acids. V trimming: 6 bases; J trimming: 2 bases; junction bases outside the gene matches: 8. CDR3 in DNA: TGTGCCAGCAGCCCGGGACAGGGACTTCCCTACGAGCAGTACTTC. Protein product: CASSPGQGLPYEQYF.

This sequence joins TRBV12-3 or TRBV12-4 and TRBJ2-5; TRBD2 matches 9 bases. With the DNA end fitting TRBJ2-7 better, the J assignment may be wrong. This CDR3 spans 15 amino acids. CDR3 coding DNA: TGTGCCAGCATGTCGATCGGCGGGGGGGCCACCGAGCAGTACTTC. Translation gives CASMSIGGGATEQYF.

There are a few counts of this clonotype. Written as DNA, the CDR3 is TGTGCCAGCAGCTTGTCGGACGGGAACCAAGAGACCCAGTACTTC. Translation: CASSLSDGNQETQYF. V gene TRBV11-2 combines with J gene TRBJ2-5; D is possibly TRBD2 (5 bases). The ends were cut back, 3 bases at V and 0 bases at J, with 11 bases in the middle. The CDR3 covers 15 residues. Germline CDR1 and CDR2: SGHAT and FQNNGV.

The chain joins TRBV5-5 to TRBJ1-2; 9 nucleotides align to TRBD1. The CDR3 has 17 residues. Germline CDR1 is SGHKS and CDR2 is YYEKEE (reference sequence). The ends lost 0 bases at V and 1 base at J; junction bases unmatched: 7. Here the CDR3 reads CASSLDPTGGINYGYTF. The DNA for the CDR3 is TGTGCCAGCAGCTTGGACCCGACAGGGGGTATTAACTATGGCTACACCTTC. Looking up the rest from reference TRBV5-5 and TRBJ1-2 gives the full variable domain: DAGVTQSPTHLIKTRGQQVTLRCSPISGHKSVSWYQQVLGQGPQFIFQYYEKEERGRGNFPDRFSARQFPNYSSELNVNALLLGDSALYLCASSLDPTGGINYGYTFGSGTRLTVV.

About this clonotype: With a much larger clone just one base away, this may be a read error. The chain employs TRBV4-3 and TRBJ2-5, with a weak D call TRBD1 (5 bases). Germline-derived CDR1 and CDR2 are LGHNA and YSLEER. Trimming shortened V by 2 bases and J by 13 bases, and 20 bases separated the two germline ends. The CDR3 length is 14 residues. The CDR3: CASSQRGGAYERYF. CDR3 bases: TGCGCCAGCAGCCAACGTGGTGGGGCCTACGAGCGGTACTTC.

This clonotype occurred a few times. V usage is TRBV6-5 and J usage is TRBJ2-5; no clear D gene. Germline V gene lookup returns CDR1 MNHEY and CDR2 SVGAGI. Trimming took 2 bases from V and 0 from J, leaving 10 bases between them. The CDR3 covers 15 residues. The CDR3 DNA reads TGTGCCAGCAGTTACGGTTCCAGCAACCAAGAGACCCAGTACTTC. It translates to CASSYGSSNQETQYF.

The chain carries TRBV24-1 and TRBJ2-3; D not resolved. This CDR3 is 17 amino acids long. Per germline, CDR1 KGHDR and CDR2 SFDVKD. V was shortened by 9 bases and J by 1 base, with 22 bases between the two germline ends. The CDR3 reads CATFHPLNTVGTDTQYF. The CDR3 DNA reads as TGTGCCACCTTCCACCCGCTGAACACCGTCGGCACAGATACGCAGTATTTT.

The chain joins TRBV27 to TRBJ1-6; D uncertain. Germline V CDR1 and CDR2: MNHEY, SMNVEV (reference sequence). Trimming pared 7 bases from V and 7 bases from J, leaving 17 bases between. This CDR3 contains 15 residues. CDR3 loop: CASMRGGGKNSPLHF. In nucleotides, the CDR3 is TGTGCCAGCATGCGGGGAGGAGGGAAAAATTCACCCCTCCACTTT.

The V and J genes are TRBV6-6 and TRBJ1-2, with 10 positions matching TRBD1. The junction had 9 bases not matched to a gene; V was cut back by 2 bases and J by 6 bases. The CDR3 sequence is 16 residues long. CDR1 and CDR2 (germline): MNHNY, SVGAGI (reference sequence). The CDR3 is CASSYSPGDRGNGYTF. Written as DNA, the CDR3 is TGTGCCAGCAGTTACAGCCCGGGGGACAGGGGAAATGGCTACACCTTC.

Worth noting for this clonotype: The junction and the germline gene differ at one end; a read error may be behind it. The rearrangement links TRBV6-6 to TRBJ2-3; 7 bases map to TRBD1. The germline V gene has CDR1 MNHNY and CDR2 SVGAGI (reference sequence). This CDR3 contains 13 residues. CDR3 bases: TGTGCCAGCAGTAGGGACAGCACAGATACGCCGTATTTT. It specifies CASSRDSTDTPYF.

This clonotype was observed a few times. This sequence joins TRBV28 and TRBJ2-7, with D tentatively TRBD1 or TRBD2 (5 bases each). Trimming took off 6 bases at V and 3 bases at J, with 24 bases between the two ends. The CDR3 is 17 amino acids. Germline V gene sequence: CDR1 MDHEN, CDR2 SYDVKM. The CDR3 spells CASSSGIVVTGLYEQYF. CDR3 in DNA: TGTGCCAGCAGCTCCGGGATTGTGGTTACAGGCCTCTACGAGCAGTACTTC.

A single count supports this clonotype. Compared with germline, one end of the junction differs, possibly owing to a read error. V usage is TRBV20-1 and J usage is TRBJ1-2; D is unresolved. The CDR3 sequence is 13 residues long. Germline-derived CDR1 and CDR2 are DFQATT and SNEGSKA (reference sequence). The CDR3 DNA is TGCGGTGCTGAGATCGGGCAGGTCTATGGCTACACCTTC. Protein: CGAEIGQVYGYTF.